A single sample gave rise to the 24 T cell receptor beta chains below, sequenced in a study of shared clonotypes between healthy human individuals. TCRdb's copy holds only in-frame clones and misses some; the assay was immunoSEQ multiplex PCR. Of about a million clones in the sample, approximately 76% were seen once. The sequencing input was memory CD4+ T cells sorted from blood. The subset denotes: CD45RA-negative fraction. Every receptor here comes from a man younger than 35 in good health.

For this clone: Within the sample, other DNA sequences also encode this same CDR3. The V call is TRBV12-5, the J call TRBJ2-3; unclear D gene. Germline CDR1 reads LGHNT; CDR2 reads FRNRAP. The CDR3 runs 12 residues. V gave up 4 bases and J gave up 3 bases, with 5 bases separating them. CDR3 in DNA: TGTGCTAGTGGTTCTCGTACAGATACGCAGTATTTT. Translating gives CASGSRTDTQYF.

CDR3 protein: CASSLTLETETQYF. For the CDR3, the DNA is TGTGCCAGCAGCTTAACCTTGGAGACGGAGACCCAGTACTTC. This rearrangement joins TRBV7-9 to TRBJ2-5, with unresolved D. V shed 2 bases and J shed 5 bases, with 12 bases lying between them. The CDR3 is 14 residues long. The germline V gene has CDR1 SEHNR and CDR2 FQNEAQ (reference sequence). Using reference TRBV7-9 and TRBJ2-5 for the parts outside the CDR3, the full variable domain is DTGVSQNPRHKITKRGQNVTFRCDPISEHNRLYWYRQTLGQGPEFLTYFQNEAQLEKSRLLSDRFSAERPKGSFSTLEIQRTEQGDSAMYLCASSLTLETETQYFGPGTRLLVL.

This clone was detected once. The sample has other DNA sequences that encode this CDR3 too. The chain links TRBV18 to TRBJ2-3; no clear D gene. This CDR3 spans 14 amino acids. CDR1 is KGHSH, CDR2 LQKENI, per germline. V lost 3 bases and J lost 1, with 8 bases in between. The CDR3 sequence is CASSPRTGTDTQYF. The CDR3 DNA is TGTGCCAGCTCACCCAGGACGGGCACAGATACGCAGTATTTT.

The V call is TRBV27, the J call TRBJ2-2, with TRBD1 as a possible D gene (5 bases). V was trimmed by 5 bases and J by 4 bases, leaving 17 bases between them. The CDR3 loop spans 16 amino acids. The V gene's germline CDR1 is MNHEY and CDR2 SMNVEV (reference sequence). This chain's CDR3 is CASSRLTASATGELFF. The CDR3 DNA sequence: TGTGCCAGCAGTCGCCTGACAGCTTCAGCCACCGGGGAGCTGTTTTTT.

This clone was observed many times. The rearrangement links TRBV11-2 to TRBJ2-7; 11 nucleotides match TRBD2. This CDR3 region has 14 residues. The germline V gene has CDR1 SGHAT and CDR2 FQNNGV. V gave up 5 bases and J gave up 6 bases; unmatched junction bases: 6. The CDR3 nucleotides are TGTGCCAGCAGCCCCACTAGCGGGAGTTCCGAGCAGTACTTC. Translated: CASSPTSGSSEQYF.

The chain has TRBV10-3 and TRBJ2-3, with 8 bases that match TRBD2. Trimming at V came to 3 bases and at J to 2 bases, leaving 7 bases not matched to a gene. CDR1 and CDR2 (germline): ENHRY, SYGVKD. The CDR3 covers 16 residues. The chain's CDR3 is CAISDWGGRTTDTQYF. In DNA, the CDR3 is TGTGCCATCAGTGATTGGGGCGGGAGGACCACAGATACGCAGTATTTT.

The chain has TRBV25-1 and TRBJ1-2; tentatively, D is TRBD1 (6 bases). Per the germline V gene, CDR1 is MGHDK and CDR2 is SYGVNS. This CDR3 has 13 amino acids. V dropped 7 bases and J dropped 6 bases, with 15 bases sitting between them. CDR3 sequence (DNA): TGTGCCAGCACGGCCGCGGGGGCGAATGGCTACACCTTC. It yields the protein CASTAAGANGYTF.

The CDR3 DNA sequence: TGTGCCAGCAAAGGACAGGGAGGAGGGAGGGGCAATCAGCCCCAGCATTTT. Translated: CASKGQGGGRGNQPQHF. V gene TRBV19 combines with J gene TRBJ1-5; 8 nucleotides align to TRBD1. Trimming at V came to 9 bases and at J to 2 bases, leaving 15 bases not matched to a gene. This CDR3 spans 17 amino acids. Germline loops: CDR1 LNHDA, CDR2 SQIVND (reference sequence).

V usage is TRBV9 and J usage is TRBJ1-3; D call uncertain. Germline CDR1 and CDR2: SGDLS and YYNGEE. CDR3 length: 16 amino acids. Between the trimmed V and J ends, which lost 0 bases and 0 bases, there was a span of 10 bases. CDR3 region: CASSVAGGSSGNTIYF. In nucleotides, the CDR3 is TGTGCCAGCAGCGTAGCTGGAGGGAGCTCTGGAAACACCATATATTTT.

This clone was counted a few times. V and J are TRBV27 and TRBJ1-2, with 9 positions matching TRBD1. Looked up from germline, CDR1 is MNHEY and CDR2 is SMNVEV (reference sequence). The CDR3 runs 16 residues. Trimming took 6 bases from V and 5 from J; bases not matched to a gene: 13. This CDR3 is CASSTKQGTGRYGYTF. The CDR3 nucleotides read TGTGCCAGCAGCACCAAGCAAGGGACAGGGCGGTATGGCTACACCTTC.

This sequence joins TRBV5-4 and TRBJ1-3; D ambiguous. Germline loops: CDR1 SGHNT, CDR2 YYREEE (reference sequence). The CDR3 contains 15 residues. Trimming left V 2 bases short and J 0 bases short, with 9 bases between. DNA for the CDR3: TGTGCCAGCAGCTTAGACCCAATCTCTGGAAACACCATATATTTT. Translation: CASSLDPISGNTIYF.

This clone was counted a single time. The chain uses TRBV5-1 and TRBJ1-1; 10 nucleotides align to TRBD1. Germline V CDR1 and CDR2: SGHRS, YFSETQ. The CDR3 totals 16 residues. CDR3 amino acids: CEILRADRGHHIEAFF. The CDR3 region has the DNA TGCGAAATCCTACGGGCCGACAGGGGGCATCATATTGAAGCTTTCTTT.

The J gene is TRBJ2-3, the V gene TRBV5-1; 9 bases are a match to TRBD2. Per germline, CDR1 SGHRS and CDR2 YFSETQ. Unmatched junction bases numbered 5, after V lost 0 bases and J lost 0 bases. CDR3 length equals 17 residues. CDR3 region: CASSLAPSGASTDTQYF. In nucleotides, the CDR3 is TGCGCCAGCAGCTTGGCCCCTAGCGGGGCTAGCACAGATACGCAGTATTTT.

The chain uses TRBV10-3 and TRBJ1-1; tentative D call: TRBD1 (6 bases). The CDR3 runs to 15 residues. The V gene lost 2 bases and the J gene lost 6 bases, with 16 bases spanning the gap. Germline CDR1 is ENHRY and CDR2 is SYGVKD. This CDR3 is CAISEKGGIGAEAFF. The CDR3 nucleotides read TGTGCCATCAGTGAGAAAGGGGGAATAGGGGCTGAAGCTTTCTTT.

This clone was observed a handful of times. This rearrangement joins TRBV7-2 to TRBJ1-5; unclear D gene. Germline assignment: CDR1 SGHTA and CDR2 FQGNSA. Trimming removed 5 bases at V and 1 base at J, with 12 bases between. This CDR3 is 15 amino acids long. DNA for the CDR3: TGTGCCAGCAGCACCCAACATGACAGCAATCAGCCCCAGCATTTT. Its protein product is CASSTQHDSNQPQHF.

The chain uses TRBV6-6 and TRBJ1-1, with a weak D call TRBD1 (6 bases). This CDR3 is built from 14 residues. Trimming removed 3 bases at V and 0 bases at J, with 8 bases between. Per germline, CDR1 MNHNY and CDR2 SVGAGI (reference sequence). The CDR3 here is CASSYGGMNTEAFF. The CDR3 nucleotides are TGTGCCAGCAGTTATGGGGGCATGAACACTGAAGCTTTCTTT.

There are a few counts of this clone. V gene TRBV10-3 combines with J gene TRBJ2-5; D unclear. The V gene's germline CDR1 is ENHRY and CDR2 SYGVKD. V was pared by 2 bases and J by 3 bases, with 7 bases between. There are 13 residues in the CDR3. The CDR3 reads CAISEMGKETQYF. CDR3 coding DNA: TGTGCCATCAGTGAGATGGGGAAAGAGACCCAGTACTTC.

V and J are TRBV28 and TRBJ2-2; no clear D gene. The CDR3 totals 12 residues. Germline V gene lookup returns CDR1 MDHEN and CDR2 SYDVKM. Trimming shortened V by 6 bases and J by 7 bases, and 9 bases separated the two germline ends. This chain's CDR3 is CASSETGGELFF. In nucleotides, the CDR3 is TGTGCCAGCAGCGAGACTGGCGGGGAGCTGTTTTTT.

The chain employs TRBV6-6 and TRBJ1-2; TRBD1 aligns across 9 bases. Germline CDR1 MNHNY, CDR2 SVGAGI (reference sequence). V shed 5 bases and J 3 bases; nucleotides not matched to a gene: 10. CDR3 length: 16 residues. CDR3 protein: CASSPGTGLLHYGYTF. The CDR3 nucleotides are TGTGCCAGCAGTCCCGGGACAGGGCTCTTACACTATGGCTACACCTTC.

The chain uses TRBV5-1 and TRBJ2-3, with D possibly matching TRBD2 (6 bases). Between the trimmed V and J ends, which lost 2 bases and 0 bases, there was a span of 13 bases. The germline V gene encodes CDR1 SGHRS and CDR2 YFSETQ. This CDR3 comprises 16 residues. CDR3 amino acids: CASSFGGRGSTDTQYF. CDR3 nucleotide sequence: TGCGCCAGCAGCTTCGGAGGGCGTGGTAGCACAGATACGCAGTATTTT.

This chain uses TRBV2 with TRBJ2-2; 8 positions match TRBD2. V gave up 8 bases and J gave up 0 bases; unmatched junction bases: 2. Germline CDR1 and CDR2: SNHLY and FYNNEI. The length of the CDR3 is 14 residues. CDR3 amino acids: CASERGSNTGELFF. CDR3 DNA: TGTGCCAGCGAGCGGGGGTCGAACACCGGGGAGCTGTTTTTT.

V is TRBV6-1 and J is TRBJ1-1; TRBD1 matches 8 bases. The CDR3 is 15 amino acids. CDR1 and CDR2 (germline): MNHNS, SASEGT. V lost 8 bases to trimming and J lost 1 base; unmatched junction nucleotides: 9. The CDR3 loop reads CASSRGTGGNTEAFF. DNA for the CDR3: TGTGCCAGCTCGAGGGGTACAGGGGGGAACACTGAAGCTTTCTTT.

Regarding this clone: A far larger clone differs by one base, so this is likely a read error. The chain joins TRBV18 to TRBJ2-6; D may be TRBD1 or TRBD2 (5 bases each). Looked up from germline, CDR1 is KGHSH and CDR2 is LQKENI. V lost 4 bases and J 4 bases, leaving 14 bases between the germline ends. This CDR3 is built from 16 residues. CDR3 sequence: CASSLPLGTGANVLTF. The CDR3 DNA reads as TGTGCCAGCTCACTACCGTTGGGGACCGGGGCCAACGTCCTGACTTTC.

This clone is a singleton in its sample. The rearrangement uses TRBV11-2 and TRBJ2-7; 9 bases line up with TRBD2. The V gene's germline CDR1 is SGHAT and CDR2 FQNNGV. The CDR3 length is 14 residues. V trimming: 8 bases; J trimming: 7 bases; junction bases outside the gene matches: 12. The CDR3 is CASCRVREGMEQYF. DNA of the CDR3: TGTGCCAGCTGTAGAGTGCGGGAGGGCATGGAGCAGTACTTC.